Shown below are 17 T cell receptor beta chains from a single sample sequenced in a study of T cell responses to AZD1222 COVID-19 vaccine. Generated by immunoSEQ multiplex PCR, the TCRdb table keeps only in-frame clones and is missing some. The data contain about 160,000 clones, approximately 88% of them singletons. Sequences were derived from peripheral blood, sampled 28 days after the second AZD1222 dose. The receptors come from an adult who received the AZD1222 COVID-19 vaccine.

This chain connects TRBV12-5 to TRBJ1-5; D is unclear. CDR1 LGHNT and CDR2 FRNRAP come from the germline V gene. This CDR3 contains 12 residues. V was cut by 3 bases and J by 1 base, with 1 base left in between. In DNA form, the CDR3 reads TGTGCTAGTGGTTTCAGCAATCAGCCCCAGCATTTT. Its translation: CASGFSNQPQHF.

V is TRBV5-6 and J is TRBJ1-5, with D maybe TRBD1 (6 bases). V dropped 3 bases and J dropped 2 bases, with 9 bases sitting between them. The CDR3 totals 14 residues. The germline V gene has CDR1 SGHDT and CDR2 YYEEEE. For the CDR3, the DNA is TGTGCCAGCAGCTCAGGGGTGGGCAATCAGCCCCAGCATTTT. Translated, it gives CASSSGVGNQPQHF.

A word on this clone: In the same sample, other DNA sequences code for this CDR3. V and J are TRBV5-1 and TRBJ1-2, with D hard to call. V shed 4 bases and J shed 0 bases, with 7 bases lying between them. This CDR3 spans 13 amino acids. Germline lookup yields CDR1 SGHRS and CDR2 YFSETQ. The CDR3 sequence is CASSLGTNYGYTF. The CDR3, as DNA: TGCGCCAGCAGCCTCGGTACTAACTATGGCTACACCTTC.

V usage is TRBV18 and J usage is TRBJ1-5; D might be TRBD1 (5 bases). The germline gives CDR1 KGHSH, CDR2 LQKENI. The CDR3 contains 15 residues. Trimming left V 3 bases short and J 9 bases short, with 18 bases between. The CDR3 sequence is CASSPWVGDLSPQHF. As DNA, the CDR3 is TGTGCCAGCTCACCCTGGGTGGGGGATTTATCGCCCCAGCATTTT. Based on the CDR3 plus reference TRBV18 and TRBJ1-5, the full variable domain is NAGVMQNPRHLVRRRGQEARLRCSPMKGHSHVYWYRQLPEEGLKFMVYLQKENIIDESGMPKERFSAEFPKEGPSILRIQQVVRGDSAAYFCASSPWVGDLSPQHFGDGTRLSIL.

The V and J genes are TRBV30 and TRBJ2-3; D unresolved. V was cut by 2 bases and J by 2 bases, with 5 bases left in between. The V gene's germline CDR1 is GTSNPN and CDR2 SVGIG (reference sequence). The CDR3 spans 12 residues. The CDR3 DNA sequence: TGTGCCTGGAGTCGACACACAGATACGCAGTATTTT. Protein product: CAWSRHTDTQYF.

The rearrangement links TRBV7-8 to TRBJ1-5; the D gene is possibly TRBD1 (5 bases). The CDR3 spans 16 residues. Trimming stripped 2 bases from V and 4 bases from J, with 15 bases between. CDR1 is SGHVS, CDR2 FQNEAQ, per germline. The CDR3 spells CASSLWAGSNNQPQHF. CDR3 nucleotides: TGTGCCAGCAGCTTATGGGCAGGGAGTAATAATCAGCCCCAGCATTTT.

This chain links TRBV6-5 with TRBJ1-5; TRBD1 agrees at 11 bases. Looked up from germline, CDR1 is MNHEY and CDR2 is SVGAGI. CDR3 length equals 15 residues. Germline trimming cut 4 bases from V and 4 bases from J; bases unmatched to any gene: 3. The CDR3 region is CASSWDRGANQPQHF. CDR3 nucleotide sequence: TGTGCCAGCAGTTGGGACAGGGGGGCGAATCAGCCCCAGCATTTT.

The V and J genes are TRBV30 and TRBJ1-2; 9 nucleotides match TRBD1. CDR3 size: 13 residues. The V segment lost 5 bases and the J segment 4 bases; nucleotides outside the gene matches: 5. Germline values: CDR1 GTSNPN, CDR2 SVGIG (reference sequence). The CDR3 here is CAWLTGGTYGYTF. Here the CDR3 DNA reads TGTGCCTGGTTGACAGGGGGAACCTATGGCTACACCTTC.

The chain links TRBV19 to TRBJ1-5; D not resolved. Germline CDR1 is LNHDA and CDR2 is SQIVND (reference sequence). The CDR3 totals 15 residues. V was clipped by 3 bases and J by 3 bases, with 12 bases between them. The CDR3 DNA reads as TGTGCCAGTAGTATTCTAGGGCGGAACAATCAGCCCCAGCATTTT. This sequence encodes CASSILGRNNQPQHF.

The CDR3 DNA reads as TGTGCCAGCAGCGTAGCTTCGAGTTCCGGGGAGCTGTTTTTT. It encodes CASSVASSSGELFF. The chain combines TRBV9 with TRBJ2-2, with D hard to call. From germline, CDR1 is SGDLS and CDR2 YYNGEE. The CDR3 extends over 14 amino acids. The V end lost 0 bases, the J end lost 6 bases, and 9 bases lay between the germline ends.

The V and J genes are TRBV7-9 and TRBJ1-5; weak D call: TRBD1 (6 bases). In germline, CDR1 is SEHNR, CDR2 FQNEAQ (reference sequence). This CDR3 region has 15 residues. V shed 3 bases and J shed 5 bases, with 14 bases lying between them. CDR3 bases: TGTGCCAGCAGCTTGGGTACAGGGAAGGATCAGCCCCAGCATTTT. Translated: CASSLGTGKDQPQHF.

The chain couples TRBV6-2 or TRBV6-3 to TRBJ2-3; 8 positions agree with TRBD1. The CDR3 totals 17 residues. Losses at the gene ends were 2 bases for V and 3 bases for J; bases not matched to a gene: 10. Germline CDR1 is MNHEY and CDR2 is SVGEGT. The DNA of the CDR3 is TGTGCCAGCAGTTACAGCGCCGGGACAGGAGATACAGATACGCAGTATTTT. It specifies CASSYSAGTGDTDTQYF.

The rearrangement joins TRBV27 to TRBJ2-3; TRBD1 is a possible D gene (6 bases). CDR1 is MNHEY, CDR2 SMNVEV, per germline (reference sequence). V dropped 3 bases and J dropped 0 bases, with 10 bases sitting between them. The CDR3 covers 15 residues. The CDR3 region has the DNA TGTGCCAGCAGTTTCAGGGGTCCTAGCACAGATACGCAGTATTTT. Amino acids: CASSFRGPSTDTQYF.

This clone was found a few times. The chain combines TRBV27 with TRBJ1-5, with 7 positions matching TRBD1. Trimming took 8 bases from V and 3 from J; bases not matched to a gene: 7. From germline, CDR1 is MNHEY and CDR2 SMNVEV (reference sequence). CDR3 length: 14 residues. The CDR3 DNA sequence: TGTGCCAGCCGTCCGACAGGGAACAATCAGCCCCAGCATTTT. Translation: CASRPTGNNQPQHF.

DNA of the CDR3: TGTGCCAGCAGGGAAAGGAGCGATGAGCAGTTCTTC. It is translated as CASRERSDEQFF. This rearrangement joins TRBV2 to TRBJ2-1; D ambiguous. V was pared by 6 bases and J by 8 bases, with 11 bases between. This CDR3 contains 12 residues. Germline V gives CDR1 SNHLY, CDR2 FYNNEI.

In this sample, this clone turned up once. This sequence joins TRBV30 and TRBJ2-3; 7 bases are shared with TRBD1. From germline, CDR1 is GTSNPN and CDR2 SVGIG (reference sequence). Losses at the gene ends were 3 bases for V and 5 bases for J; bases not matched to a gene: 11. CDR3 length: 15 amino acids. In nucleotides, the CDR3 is TGTGCCTGGAGCAACCCGTGGGACAGAGAAGATACGCAGTATTTT. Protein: CAWSNPWDREDTQYF.

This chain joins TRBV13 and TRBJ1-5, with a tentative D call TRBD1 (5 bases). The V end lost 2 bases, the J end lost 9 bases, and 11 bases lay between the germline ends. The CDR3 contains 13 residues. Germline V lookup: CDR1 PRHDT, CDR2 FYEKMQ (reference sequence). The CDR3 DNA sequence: TGTGCCAGCAGCTTACAGGGTGAAGGGCCCCAGCATTTT. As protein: CASSLQGEGPQHF.